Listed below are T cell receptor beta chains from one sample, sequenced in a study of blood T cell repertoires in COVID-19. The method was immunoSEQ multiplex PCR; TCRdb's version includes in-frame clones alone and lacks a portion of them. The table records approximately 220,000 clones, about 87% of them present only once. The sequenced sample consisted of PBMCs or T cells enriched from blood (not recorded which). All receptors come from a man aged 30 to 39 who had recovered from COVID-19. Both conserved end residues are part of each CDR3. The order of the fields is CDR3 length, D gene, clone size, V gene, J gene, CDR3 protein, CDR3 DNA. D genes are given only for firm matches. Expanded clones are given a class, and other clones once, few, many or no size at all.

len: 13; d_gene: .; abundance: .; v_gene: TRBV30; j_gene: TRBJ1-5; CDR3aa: CAWSPRREQPQHF; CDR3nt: TGTGCCTGGAGCCCAAGGAGGGAACAGCCCCAGCATTTT
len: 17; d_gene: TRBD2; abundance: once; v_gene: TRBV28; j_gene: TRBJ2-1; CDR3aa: CASSFMRGGRSHNEQFF; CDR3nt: TGTGCCAGCAGTTTCATGAGAGGCGGGAGATCTCACAATGAGCAGTTCTTC
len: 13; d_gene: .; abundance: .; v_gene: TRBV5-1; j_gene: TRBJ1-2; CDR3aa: CASSSDSNYGYTF; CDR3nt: TGCGCCAGCAGCTCCGACAGTAACTATGGCTACACCTTC
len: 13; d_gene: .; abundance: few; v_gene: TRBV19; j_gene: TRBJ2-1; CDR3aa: CASSRTISNEQFF; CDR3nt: TGTGCCAGTAGTCGGACTATTTCCAATGAGCAGTTCTTC
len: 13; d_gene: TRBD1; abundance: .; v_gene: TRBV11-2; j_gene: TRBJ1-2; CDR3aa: CASSPGTDHGYTF; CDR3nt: TGTGCCAGCAGCCCCGGGACAGATCATGGCTACACCTTC
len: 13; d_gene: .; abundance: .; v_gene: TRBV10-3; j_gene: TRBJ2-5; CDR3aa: CAISANREETQYF; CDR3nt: TGTGCCATCAGTGCTAACAGGGAAGAGACCCAGTACTTC
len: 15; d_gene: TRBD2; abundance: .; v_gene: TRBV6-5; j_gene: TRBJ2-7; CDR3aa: CASSYTGLADYEQYF; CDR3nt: TGTGCCAGCAGTTACACGGGACTAGCGGACTACGAGCAGTACTTC
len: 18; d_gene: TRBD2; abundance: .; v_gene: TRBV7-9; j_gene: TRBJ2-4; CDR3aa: CASSLAGGPGRTKNIQYF; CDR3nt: TGTGCCAGCAGCTTAGCGGGAGGGCCAGGGAGGACCAAAAACATTCAGTACTTC
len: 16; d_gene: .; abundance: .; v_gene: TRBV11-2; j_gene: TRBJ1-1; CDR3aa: CASSFRAGRMNTEAFF; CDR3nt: TGTGCCAGCAGCTTTAGGGCGGGACGAATGAACACTGAAGCTTTCTTT
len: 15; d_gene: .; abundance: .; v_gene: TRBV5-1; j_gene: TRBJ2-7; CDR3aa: CASSSPITGIYEQYF; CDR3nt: TGCGCCAGCAGCTCGCCGATCACCGGGATCTACGAGCAGTACTTC
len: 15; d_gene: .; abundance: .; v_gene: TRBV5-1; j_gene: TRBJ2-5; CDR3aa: CASSSNTGSQETQYF; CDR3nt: TGCGCCAGCAGCTCAAACACAGGGTCCCAAGAGACCCAGTACTTC
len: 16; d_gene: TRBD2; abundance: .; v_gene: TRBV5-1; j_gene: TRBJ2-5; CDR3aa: CASSLMAGGRQETQYF; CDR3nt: TGCGCCAGCAGCTTGATGGCGGGGGGGCGTCAAGAGACCCAGTACTTC
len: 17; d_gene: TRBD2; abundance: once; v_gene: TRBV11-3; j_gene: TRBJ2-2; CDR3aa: CASSLVLAGVNTGELFF; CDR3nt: TGTGCCAGCAGCTTAGTTCTAGCGGGAGTGAACACCGGGGAGCTGTTTTTT
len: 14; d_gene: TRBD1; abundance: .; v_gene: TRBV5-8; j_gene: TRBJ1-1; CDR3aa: CASLGWDRGVGAFF; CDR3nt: TGTGCCAGCCTAGGATGGGACAGGGGGGTGGGAGCTTTCTTT
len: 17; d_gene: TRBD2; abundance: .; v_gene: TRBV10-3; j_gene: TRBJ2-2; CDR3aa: CAISANSGGAGTGELFF; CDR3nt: TGTGCCATCAGTGCGAATAGCGGGGGGGCTGGGACCGGGGAGCTGTTTTTT
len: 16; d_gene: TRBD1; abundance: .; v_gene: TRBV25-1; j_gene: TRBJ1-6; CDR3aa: CASSAYRGGDNSPLHF; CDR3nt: TGTGCCAGCAGTGCCTACAGGGGGGGAGATAATTCACCCCTCCACTTT
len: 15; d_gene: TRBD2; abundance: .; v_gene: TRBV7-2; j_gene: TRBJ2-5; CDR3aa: CASSLGGGARETQYF; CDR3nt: TGTGCCAGCAGCTTAGGGGGAGGGGCGCGGGAGACCCAGTACTTC
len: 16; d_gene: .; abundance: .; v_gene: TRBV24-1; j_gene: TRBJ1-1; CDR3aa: CATDPVGGGWTTEAFF; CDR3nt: TGTGCCACCGATCCTGTGGGGGGGGGATGGACCACTGAAGCTTTCTTT
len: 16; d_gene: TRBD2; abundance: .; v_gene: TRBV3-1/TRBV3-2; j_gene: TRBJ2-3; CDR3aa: CASSPRRAGGADTQYF; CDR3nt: TGTGCCAGCAGCCCCCGTCGAGCGGGAGGGGCAGATACGCAGTATTTT
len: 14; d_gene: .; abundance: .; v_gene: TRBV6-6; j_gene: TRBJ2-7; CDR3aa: CASISGSSTYEQYF; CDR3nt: TGTGCCAGCATCTCCGGGAGTTCGACCTACGAGCAGTACTTC
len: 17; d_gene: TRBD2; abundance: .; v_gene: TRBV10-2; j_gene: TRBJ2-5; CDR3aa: CASSEHLLAGGPETQYF; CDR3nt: TGCGCCAGCAGTGAGCACTTACTAGCGGGGGGGCCAGAGACCCAGTACTTC
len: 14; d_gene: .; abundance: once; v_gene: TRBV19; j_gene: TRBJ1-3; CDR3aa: CASTRPGKGNTIYF; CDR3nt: TGTGCCAGTACTAGACCGGGGAAAGGAAACACCATATATTTT